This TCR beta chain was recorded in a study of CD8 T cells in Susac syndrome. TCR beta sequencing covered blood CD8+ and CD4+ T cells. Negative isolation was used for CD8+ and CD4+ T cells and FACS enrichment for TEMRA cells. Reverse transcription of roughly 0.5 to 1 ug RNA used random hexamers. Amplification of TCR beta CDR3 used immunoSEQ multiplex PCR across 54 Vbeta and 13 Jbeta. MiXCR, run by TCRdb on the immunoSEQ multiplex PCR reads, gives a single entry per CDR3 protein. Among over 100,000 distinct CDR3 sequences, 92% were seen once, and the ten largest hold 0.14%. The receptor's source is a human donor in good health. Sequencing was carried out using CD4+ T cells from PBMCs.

The CDR3 DNA sequence: TGTGCCAGCAGCCAAGACTTCTCAGATGAGCAGTTCTTC. It yields the protein CASSQDFSDEQFF. J is TRBJ2-1 and V is TRBV14; D is undetermined. Trimming pared 0 bases from V and 8 bases from J, leaving 8 bases between. CDR3 length equals 13 residues. CDR1 is SGHDN, CDR2 FVKESK, per germline. The complete variable domain, with remaining parts taken from reference TRBV14 and TRBJ2-1, reads EAGVTQFPSHSVIEKGQTVTLRCDPISGHDNLYWYRRVMGKEIKFLLHFVKESKQDESGMPNNRFLAERTGGTYSTLKVQPAELEDSGVYFCASSQDFSDEQFFGPGTRLTVL.